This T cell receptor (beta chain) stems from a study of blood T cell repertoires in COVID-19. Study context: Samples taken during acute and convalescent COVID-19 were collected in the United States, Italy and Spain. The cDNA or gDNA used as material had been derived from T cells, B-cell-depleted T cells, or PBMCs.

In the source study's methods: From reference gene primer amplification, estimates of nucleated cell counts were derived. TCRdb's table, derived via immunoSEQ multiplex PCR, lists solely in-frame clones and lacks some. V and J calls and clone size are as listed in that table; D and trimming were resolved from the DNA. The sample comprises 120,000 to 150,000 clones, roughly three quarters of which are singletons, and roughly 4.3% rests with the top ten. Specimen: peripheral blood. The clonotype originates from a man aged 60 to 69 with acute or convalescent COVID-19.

CDR3 DNA sequence: TGTGCCAGCAGCCTGGGACTAGCGGCAGCCTGGGAGCAGTACTTC. Translating gives CASSLGLAAAWEQYF. The rearrangement joins TRBV3-1 (or the pseudogene TRBV3-2) to TRBJ2-7, with TRBD2 identical over 11 bases. V dropped 4 bases and J dropped 7; count of bases not matched to a gene: 9. Germline CDR1 reads LGHDT; CDR2 reads YNNKEL (reference sequence). The CDR3 consists of 15 residues.